Listed below are T cell receptor beta chains from one sample, sequenced in a study of shared clonotypes between healthy human individuals. Some clones are missing from TCRdb's copy, which holds only in-frame ones; the method was immunoSEQ multiplex PCR. The profile covers approximately 2,000,000 clones, with 92% appearing a single time and approximately 0.41% taken by the ten largest. Sample: naive CD4+ T cells from PBMCs. The receptor set was obtained from a man between 18 and 35 years old in good health. Some clones in this sample may be carry-over from other donors' samples. CDR3s include the opening cysteine and the closing phenylalanine or tryptophan. The order of the fields is J gene, clone size, V gene, D gene, CDR3 DNA, CDR3 protein. The D gene is left open where the match is weak. Part of the rows lack a size; the others show once, few, many or a class for expanded clones.

TRBJ1-1 | - | TRBV2 | TRBD1 | TGTGCCAGCAGGGACAGGGGGCTCTACACTGAAGCTTTCTTT | CASRDRGLYTEAFF
TRBJ2-1 | - | TRBV7-8 | - | TGTGCCAGCAGCTTAGTTTTAGCGCGCTACAATGAGCAGTTCTTC | CASSLVLARYNEQFF
TRBJ2-3 | once | TRBV5-1 | - | TGCGCCAGCAGCTTGAGTGGGCCCCCAGATACGCAGTATTTT | CASSLSGPPDTQYF
TRBJ2-7 | - | TRBV5-6 | - | TGTGCCAGCAGCTTGTTAACAGGGAGGACCTACGAGCAGTACTTC | CASSLLTGRTYEQYF
TRBJ1-5 | - | TRBV6-1 | - | TGTGCCAGCAGTGCTCGGGCCTCTACATATCAGCCCCAGCATTTT | CASSARASTYQPQHF
TRBJ2-6 | - | TRBV7-3 | TRBD1 | TGTGCCAGCAGCAGAAAAACAGGGGCTGGGGCCAACGTCCTGACTTTC | CASSRKTGAGANVLTF
TRBJ2-5 | - | TRBV4-1 | - | TGCGCCAGCAGCCAAGTGATGGACAGCAACCAAGAGACCCAGTACTTC | CASSQVMDSNQETQYF
TRBJ2-7 | - | TRBV7-2 | - | TGTGCCAGCAGCTTGCCCGAGGGGGGACCCTACGAGCAGTACTTC | CASSLPEGGPYEQYF
TRBJ2-7 | - | TRBV30 | - | TGTGCCTGGAATAGACTAGTTTCGGGGCGCGAGCAGTACTTC | CAWNRLVSGREQYF
TRBJ1-1 | - | TRBV7-2 | - | TGTGCCAGCAGCCCGGACGCGACTCCCGCTTTCTTT | CASSPDATPAFF
TRBJ2-1 | - | TRBV5-4 | - | TGTGCCAGCAGCCTCCCGGGGTCCTACAATGAGCAGTTCTTC | CASSLPGSYNEQFF